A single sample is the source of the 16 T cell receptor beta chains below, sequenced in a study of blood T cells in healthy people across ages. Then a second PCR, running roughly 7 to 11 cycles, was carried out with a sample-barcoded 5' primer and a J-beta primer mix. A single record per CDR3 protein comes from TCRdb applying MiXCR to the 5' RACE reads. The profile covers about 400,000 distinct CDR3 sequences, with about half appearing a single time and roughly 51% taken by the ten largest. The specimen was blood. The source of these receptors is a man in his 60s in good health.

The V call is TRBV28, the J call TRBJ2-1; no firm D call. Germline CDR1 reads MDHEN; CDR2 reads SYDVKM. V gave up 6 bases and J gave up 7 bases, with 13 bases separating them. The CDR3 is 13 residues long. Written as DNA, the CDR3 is TGTGCCAGCAGACCACAAGATCGAAATGAGCAGTTCTTC. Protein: CASRPQDRNEQFF.

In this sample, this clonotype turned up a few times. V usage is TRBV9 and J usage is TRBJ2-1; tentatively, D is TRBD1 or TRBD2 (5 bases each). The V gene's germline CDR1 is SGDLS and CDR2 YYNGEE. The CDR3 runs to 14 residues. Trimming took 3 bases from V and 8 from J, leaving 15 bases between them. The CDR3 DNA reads TGTGCCAGCAGCGCTTCGTGGGGGTTGGATGAGCAGTTCTTC. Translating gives CASSASWGLDEQFF.

CDR3: CASSQDIAVLYNEQFF. The CDR3, as DNA: TGTGCCAGCAGCCAAGATATAGCTGTCCTCTACAATGAGCAGTTCTTC. The chain links TRBV3-1 to TRBJ2-1; no firm D call. Between the trimmed V and J ends, which lost 0 bases and 3 bases, there was a span of 12 bases. Germline lookup yields CDR1 LGHDT and CDR2 YNNKEL (reference sequence). This CDR3 is 16 amino acids long.

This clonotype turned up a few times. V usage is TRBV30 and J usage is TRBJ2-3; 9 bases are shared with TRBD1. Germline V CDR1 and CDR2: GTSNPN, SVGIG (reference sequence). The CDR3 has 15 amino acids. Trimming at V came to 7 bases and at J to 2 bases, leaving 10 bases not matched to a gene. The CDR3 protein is CASSPQGASTDTQYF. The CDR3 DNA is TGTGCCTCCAGCCCACAGGGGGCGTCCACAGATACGCAGTATTTT. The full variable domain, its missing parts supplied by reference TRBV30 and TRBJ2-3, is SQTIHQWPATLVQPVGSPLSLECTVEGTSNPNLYWYRQAAGRGLQLLFYSVGIGQISSEVPQNLSASRPQDRQFILSSKKLLLSDSGFYLCASSPQGASTDTQYFGPGTRLTVL.

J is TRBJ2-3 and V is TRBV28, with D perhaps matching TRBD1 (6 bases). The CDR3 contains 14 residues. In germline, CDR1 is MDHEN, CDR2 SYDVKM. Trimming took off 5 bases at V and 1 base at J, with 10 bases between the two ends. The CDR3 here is CASSAGVGTDTQYF. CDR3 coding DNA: TGTGCCAGCAGTGCAGGGGTGGGCACAGATACGCAGTATTTT.

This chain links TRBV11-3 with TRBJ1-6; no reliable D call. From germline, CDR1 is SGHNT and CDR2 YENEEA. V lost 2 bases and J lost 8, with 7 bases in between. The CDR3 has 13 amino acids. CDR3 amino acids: CASSLMGDSPLHF. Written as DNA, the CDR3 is TGTGCCAGCAGCTTAATGGGTGATTCACCCCTCCACTTT.

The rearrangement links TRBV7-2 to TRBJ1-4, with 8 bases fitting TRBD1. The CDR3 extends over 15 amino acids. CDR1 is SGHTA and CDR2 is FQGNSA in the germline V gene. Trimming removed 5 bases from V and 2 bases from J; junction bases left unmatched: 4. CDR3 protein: CASSPGQGTNEKLFF. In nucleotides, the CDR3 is TGTGCCAGCAGCCCAGGACAGGGCACTAATGAAAAACTGTTTTTT. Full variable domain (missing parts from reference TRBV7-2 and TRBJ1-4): GAGVSQSPSNKVTEKGKDVELRCDPISGHTALYWYRQSLGQGLEFLIYFQGNSAPDKSGLPSDRFSAERTGGSVSTLTIQRTQQEDSAVYLCASSPGQGTNEKLFFGSGTQLSVL.

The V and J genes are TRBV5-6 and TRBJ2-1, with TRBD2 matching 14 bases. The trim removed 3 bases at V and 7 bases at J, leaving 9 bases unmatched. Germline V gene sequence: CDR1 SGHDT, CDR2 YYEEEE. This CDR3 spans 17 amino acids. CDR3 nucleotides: TGTGCCAGCAGCTACCGGACTAGCGGGGGGAATGGTAATGAGCAGTTCTTC. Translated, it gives CASSYRTSGGNGNEQFF.

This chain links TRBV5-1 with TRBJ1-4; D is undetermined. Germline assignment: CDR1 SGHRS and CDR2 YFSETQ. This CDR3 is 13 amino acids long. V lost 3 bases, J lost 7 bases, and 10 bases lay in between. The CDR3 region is CASSSPSIEKLFF. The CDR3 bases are TGCGCCAGCAGCTCGCCTTCTATTGAAAAACTGTTTTTT.

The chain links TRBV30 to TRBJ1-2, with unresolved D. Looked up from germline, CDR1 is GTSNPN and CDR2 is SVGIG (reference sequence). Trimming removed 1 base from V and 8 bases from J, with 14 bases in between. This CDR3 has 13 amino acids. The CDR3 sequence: CAWSAGRGVGYTF. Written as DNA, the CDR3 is TGTGCCTGGAGTGCCGGGCGCGGGGTCGGCTACACCTTC.

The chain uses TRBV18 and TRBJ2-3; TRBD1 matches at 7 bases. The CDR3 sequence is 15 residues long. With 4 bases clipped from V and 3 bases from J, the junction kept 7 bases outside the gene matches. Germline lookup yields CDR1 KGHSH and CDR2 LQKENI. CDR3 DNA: TGTGCCAGCTCACAGGACAGGCTAAGAACAGATACGCAGTATTTT. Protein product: CASSQDRLRTDTQYF.

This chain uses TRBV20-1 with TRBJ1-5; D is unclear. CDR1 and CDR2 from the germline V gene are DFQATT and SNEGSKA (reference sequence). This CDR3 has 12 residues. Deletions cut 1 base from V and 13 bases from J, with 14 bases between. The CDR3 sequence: CSARGVQAFQHF. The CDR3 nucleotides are TGCAGTGCTAGAGGGGTTCAGGCATTTCAGCATTTT.

DNA of the CDR3: TGTGCCAGCAGCTTCTACGGGATGTCCTACAATGAGCAGTACTTC. As protein: CASSFYGMSYNEQYF. The chain has TRBV5-5 and TRBJ2-1; tentative D call: TRBD2 (5 bases). The J call is uncertain, as TRBJ2-7 better fits the DNA end. Germline V lookup: CDR1 SGHKS, CDR2 YYEKEE (reference sequence). There are 15 residues in the CDR3.

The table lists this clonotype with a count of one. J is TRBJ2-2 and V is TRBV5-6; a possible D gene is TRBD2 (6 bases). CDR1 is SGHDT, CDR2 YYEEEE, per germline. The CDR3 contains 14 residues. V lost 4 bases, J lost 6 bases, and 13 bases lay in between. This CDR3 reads CASSDTTSSGELFF. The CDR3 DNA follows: TGTGCCAGCAGCGATACGACTAGTTCCGGGGAGCTGTTTTTT.

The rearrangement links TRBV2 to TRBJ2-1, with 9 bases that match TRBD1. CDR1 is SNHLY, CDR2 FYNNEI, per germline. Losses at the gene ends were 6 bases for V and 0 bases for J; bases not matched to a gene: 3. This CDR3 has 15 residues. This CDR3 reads CASSEDRGSYNEQFF. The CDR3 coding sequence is TGTGCCAGCAGCGAGGACAGGGGCTCCTACAATGAGCAGTTCTTC.

The CDR3 bases are TGTGCCAGCATTACAGCGGGGAGACCTCTCAATGAGCAGTTCTTC. This codes for CASITAGRPLNEQFF. This chain uses TRBV6-2 or TRBV6-3 with TRBJ2-1, with 7 bases fitting TRBD2. Germline CDR1 reads MNHEY; CDR2 reads SVGEGT. The CDR3 is 15 residues long. Trimming at V came to 7 bases and at J to 6 bases, leaving 12 bases not matched to a gene.